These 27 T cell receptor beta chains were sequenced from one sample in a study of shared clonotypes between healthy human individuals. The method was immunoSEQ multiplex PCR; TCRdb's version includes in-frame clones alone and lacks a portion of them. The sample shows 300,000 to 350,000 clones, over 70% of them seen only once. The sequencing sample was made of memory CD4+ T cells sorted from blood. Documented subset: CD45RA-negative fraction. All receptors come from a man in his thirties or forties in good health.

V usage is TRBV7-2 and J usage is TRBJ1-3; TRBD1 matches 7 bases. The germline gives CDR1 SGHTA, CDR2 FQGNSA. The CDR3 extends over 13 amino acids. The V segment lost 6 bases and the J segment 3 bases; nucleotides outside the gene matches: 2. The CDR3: CASRPGGGNTIYF. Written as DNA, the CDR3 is TGTGCCAGCAGACCAGGGGGTGGAAACACCATATATTTT.

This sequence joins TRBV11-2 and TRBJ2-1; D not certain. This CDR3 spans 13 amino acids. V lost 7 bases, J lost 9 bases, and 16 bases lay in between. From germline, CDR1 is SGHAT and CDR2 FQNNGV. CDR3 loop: CASTQAGLVEQFF. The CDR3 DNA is TGTGCCAGCACCCAAGCCGGGTTGGTTGAGCAGTTCTTC.

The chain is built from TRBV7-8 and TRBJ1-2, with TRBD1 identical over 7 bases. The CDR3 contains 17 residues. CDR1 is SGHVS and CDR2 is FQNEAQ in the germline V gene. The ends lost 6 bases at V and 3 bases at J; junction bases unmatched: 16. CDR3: CASRPRSNRGGDYGYTF. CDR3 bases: TGTGCCAGCAGACCTAGAAGTAACAGGGGAGGGGACTATGGCTACACCTTC.

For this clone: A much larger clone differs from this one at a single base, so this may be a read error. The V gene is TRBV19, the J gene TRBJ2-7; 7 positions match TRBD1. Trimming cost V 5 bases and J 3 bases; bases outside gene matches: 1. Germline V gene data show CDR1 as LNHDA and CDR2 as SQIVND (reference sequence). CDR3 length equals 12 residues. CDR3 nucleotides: TGTGCCAGTAGTGGGGACAGCTACGAGCAGTACTTC. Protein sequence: CASSGDSYEQYF.

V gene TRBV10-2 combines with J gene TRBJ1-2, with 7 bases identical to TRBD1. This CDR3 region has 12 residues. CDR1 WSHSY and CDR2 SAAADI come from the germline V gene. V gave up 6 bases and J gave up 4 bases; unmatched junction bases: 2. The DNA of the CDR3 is TGCGCCAGCAGGGGACAGCCCTATGGCTACACCTTC. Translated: CASRGQPYGYTF.

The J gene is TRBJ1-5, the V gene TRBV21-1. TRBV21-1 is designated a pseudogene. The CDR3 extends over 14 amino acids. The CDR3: CAGTRGVSNQPQHF. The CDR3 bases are TGTGCCGGGACCCGGGGGGTTAGCAATCAGCCCCAGCATTTT.

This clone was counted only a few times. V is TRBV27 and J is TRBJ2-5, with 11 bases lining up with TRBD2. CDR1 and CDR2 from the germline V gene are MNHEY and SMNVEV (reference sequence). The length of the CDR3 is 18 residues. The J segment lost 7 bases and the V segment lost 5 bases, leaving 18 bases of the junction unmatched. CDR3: CASSVRGLAGGFGGTQYF. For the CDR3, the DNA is TGTGCCAGCAGTGTAAGGGGTCTAGCGGGAGGTTTCGGAGGGACCCAGTACTTC.

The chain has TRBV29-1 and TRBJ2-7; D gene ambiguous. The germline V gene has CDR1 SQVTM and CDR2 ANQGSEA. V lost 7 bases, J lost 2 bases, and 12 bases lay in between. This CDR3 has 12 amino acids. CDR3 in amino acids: CSAWTPPYEQYF. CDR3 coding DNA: TGCAGCGCCTGGACCCCACCCTACGAGCAGTACTTC.

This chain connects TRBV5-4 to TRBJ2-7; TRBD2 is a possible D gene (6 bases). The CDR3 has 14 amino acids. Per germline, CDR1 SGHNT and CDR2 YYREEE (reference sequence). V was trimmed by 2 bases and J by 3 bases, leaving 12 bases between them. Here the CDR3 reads CASSFPGGNYEQYF. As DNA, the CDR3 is TGTGCCAGCAGCTTCCCAGGCGGGAACTACGAGCAGTACTTC.

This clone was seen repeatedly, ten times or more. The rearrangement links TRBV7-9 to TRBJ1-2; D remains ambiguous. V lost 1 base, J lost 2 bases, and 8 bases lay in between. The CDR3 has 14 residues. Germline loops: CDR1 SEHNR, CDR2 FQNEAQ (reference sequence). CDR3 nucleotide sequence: TGTGCCAGCAGCTTAGAACGGGAGAACTATGGCTACACCTTC. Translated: CASSLERENYGYTF.

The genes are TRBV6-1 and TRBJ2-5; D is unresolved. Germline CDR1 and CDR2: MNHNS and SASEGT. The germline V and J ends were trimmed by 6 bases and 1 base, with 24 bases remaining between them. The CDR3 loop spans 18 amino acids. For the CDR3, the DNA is TGTGCCAGCAGCGAAACCCCCCCGAGACCCACAGTCCAAGAGACCCAGTACTTC. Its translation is CASSETPPRPTVQETQYF.

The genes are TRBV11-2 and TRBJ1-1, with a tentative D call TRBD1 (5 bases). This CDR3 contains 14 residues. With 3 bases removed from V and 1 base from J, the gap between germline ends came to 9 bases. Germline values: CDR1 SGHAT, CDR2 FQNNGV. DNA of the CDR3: TGTGCCAGCAGCTTTCGGCAGGGGAACACTGAAGCTTTCTTT. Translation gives CASSFRQGNTEAFF.

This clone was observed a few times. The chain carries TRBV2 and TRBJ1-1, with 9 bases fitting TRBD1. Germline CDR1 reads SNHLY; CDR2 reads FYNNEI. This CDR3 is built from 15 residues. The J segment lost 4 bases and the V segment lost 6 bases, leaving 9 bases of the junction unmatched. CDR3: CASSLDRGMGTEAFF. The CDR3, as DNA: TGTGCCAGCAGCCTGGACAGGGGTATGGGCACTGAAGCTTTCTTT.

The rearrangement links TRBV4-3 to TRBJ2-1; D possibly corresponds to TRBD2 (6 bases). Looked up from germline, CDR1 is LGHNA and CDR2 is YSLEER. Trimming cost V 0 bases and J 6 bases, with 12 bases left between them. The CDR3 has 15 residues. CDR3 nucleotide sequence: TGCGCCAGCAGCCAAGACAAACTAGCTTTCAATGAGCAGTTCTTC. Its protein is CASSQDKLAFNEQFF.

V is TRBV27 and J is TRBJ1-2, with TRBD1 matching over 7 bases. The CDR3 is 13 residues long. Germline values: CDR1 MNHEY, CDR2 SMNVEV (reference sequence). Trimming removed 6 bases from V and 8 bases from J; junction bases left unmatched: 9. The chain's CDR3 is CASRPTGVDGYTF. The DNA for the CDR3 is TGTGCCAGCAGGCCCACAGGGGTGGACGGCTACACCTTC.

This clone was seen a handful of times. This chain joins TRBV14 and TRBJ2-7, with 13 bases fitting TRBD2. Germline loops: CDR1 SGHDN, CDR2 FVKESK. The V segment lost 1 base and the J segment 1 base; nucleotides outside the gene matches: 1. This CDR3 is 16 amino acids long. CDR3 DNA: TGTGCCAGCAGCCAAGGACTAGCGGGAGGATCCTACGAGCAGTACTTC. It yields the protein CASSQGLAGGSYEQYF. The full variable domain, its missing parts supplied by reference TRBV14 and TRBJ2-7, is EAGVTQFPSHSVIEKGQTVTLRCDPISGHDNLYWYRRVMGKEIKFLLHFVKESKQDESGMPNNRFLAERTGGTYSTLKVQPAELEDSGVYFCASSQGLAGGSYEQYFGPGTRLTVT.

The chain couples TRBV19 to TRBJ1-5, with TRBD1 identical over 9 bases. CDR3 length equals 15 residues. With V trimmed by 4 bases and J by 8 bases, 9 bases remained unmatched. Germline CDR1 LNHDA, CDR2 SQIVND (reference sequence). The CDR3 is CASSTGQGPFEPQHF. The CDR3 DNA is TGTGCCAGTAGTACGGGACAGGGCCCATTCGAGCCCCAGCATTTT.

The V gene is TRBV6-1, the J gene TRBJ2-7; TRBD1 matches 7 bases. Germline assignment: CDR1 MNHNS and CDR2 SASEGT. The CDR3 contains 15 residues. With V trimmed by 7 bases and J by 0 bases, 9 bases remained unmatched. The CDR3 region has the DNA TGTGCCAGCAAGCTCACCGGGACAGACTCCTACGAGCAGTACTTC. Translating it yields CASKLTGTDSYEQYF.

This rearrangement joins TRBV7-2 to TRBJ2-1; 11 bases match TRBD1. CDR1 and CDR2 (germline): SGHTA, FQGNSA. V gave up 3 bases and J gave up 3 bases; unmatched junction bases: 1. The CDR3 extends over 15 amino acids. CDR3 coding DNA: TGTGCCAGCAGCTTGGACAGGGGGCTCTACAATGAGCAGTTCTTC. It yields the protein CASSLDRGLYNEQFF. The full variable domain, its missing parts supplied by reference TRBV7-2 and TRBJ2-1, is GAGVSQSPSNKVTEKGKDVELRCDPISGHTALYWYRQSLGQGLEFLIYFQGNSAPDKSGLPSDRFSAERTGGSVSTLTIQRTQQEDSAVYLCASSLDRGLYNEQFFGPGTRLTVL.

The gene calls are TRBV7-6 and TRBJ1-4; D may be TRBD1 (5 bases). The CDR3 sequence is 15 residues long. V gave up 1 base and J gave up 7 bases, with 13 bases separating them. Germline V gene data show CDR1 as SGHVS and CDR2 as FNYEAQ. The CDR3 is CASSLGGLGGEKLFF. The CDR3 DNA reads TGTGCCAGCAGCTTAGGGGGACTAGGTGGTGAAAAACTGTTTTTT.

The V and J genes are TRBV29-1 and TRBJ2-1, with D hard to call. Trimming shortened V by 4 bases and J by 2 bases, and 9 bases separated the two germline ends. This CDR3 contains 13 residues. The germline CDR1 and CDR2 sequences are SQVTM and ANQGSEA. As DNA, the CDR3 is TGCAGCGTTGTTGGGGTGGCCTACAATGAGCAGTTCTTC. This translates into CSVVGVAYNEQFF.

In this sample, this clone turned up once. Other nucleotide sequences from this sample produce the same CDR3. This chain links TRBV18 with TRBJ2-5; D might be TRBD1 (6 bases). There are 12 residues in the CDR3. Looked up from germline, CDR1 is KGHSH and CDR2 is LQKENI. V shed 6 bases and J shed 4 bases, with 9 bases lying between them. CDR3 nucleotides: TGTGCCAGCTCGTCGACAGGAGAGACCCAGTACTTC. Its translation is CASSSTGETQYF.

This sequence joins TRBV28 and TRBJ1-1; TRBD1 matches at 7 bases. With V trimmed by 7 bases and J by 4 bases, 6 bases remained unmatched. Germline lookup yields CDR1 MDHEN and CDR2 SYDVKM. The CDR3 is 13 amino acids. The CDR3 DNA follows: TGTGCCAGCACCGTACAGGGGCCCACTGAAGCTTTCTTT. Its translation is CASTVQGPTEAFF.

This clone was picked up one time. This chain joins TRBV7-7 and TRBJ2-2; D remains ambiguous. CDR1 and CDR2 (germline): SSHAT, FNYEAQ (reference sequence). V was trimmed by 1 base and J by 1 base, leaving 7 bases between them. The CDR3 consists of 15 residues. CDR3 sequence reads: CASSLDVRNTGELFF. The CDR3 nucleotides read TGTGCCAGCAGCTTAGATGTAAGGAACACCGGGGAGCTGTTTTTT.

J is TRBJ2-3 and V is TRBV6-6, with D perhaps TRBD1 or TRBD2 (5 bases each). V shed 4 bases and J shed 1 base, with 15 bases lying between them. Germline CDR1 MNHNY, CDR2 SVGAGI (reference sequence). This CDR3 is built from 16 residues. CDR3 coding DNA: TGTGCCAGCAGTTTACGTCGAGGGACCCGCACAGATACGCAGTATTTT. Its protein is CASSLRRGTRTDTQYF.

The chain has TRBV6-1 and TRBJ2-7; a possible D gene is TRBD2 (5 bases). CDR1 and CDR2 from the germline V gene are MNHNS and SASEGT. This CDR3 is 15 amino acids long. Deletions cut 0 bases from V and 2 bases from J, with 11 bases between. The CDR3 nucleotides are TGTGCCAGCAGTGAAGCACGGGGTGCCCCCTACGAGCAGTACTTC. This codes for CASSEARGAPYEQYF.

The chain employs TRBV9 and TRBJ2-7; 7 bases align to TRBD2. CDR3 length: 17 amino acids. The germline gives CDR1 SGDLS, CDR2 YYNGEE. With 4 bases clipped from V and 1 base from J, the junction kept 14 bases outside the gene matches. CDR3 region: CASSPLASGGPSYEQYF. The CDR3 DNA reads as TGTGCCAGCAGCCCACTCGCTAGCGGAGGCCCTTCCTACGAGCAGTACTTC.